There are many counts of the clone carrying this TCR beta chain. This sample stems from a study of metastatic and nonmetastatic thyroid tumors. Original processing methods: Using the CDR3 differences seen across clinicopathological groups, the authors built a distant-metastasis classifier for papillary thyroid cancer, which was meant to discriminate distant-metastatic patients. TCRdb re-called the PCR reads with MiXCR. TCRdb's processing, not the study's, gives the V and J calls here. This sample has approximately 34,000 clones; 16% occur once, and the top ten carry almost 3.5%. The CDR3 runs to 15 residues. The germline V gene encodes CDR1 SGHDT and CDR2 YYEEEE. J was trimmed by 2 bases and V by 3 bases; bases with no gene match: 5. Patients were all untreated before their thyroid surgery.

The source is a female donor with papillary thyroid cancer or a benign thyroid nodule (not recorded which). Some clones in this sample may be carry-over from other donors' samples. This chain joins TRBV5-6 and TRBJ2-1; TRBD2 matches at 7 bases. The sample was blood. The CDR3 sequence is CASSYGTTPYNEQFF. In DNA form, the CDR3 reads TGTGCCAGCAGCTATGGGACTACCCCCTACAATGAGCAGTTCTTC.